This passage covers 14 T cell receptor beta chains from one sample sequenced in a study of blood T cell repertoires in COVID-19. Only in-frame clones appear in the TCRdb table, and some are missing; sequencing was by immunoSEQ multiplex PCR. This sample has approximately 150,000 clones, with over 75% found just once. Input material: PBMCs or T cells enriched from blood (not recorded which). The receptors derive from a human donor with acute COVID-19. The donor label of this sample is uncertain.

CDR3 DNA: TGTGCCAGCAGCTTGACTAGCGGGGGGAGAGATACGCAGTATTTT. Translating it yields CASSLTSGGRDTQYF. The V gene is TRBV6-2 or TRBV6-3, the J gene TRBJ2-3, with 13 bases fitting TRBD2. Trimming removed 6 bases from V and 5 bases from J; junction bases left unmatched: 5. This CDR3 contains 15 residues. Germline assignment: CDR1 MNHEY and CDR2 SVGEGT.

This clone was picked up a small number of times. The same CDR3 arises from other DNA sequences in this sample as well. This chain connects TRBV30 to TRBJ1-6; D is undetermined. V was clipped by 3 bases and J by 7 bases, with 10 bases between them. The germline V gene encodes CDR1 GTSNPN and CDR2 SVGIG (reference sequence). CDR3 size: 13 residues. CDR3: CAWRGTANSPLHF. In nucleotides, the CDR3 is TGTGCCTGGAGGGGCACTGCGAATTCACCCCTCCACTTT. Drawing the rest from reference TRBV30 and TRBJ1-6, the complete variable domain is SQTIHQWPATLVQPVGSPLSLECTVEGTSNPNLYWYRQAAGRGLQLLFYSVGIGQISSEVPQNLSASRPQDRQFILSSKKLLLSDSGFYLCAWRGTANSPLHFGNGTRLTVT.

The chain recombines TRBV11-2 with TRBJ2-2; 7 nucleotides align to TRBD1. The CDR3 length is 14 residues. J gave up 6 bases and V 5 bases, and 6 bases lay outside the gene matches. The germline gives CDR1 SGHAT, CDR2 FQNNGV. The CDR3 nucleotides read TGTGCCAGCAGCCCGACAGGGCTGGCCGGGGAGCTGTTTTTT. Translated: CASSPTGLAGELFF.

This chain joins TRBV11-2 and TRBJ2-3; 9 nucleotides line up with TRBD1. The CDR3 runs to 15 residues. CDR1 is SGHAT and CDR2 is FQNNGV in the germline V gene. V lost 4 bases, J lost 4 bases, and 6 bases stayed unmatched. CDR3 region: CASSYGQGLSDTQYF. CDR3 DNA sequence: TGTGCCAGCAGCTACGGACAGGGGTTATCAGATACGCAGTATTTT. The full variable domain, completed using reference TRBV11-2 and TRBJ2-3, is EAGVAQSPRYKIIEKRQSVAFWCNPISGHATLYWYQQILGQGPKLLIQFQNNGVVDDSQLPKDRFSAERLKGVDSTLKIQPAKLEDSAVYLCASSYGQGLSDTQYFGPGTRLTVL.

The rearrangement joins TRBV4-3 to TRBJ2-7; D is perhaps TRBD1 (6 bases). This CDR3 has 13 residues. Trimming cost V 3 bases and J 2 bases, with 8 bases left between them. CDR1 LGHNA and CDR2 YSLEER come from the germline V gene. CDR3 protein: CASSQTGTYEQYF. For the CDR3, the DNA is TGCGCCAGCAGCCAGACAGGTACCTACGAGCAGTACTTC.

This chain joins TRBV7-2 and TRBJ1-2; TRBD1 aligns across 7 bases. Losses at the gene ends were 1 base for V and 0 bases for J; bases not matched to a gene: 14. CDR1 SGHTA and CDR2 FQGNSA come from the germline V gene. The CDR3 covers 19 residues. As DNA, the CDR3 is TGTGCCAGCAGCTTAGGTCAACAGGGGATGCGCGGGGCTAACTATGGCTACACCTTC. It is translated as CASSLGQQGMRGANYGYTF.

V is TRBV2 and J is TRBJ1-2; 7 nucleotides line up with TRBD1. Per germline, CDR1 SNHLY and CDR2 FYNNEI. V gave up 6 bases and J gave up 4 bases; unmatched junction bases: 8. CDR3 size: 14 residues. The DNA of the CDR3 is TGTGCCAGCAGCGACGAGACAGGGATCTATGGCTACACCTTC. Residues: CASSDETGIYGYTF.

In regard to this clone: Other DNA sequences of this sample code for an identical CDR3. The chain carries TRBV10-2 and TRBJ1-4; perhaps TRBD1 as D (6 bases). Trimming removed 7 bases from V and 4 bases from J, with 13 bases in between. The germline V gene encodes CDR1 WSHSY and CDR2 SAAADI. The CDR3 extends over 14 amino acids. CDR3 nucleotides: TGCGCCAGCAAGACGGGGGGCCTTAATGAAAAACTGTTTTTT. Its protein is CASKTGGLNEKLFF.

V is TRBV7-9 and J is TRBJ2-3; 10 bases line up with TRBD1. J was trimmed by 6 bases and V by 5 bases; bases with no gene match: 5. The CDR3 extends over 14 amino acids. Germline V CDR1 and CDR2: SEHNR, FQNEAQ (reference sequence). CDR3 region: CASSGQGVWDTQYF. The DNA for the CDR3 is TGTGCCAGCAGCGGACAGGGGGTTTGGGATACGCAGTATTTT.

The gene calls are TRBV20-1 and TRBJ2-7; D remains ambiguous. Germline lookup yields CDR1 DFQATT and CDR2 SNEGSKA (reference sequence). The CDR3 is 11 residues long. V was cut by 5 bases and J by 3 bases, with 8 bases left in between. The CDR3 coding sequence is TGCAGTGCTCATCTAGGCTACGAGCAGTACTTC. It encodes CSAHLGYEQYF.

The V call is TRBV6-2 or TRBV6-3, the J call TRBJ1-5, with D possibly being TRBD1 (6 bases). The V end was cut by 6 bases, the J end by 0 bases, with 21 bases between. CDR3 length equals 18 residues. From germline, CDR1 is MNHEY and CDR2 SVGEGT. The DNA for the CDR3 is TGTGCCAGCAGCTTCCTCCTACAGGGATTAAGTAGCAATCAGCCCCAGCATTTT. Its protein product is CASSFLLQGLSSNQPQHF.

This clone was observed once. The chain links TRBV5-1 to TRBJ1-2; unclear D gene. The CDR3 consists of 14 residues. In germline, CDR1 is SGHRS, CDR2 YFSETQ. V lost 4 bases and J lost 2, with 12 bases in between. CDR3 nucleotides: TGCGCCAGCAGCCCCTGGTCGCGGAACTATGGCTACACCTTC. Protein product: CASSPWSRNYGYTF.

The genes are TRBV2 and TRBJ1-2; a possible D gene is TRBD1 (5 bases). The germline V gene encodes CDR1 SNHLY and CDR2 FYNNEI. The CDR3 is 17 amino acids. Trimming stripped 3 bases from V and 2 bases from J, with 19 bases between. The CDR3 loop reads CASSEATLWGENYGYTF. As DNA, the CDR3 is TGTGCCAGCAGTGAGGCGACCCTCTGGGGGGAAAACTATGGCTACACCTTC.

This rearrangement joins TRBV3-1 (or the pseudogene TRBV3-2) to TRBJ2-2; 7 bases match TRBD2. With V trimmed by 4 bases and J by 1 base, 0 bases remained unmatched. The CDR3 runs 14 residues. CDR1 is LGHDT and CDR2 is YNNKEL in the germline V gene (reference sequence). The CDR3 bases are TGTGCCAGCAGCCGGGGGGGGAACACCGGGGAGCTGTTTTTT. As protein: CASSRGGNTGELFF.